The present T cell receptor (beta chain) was sequenced within a study of T cell repertoires in cytomegalovirus infection. About the study: Public TCR beta signatures indicated both CMV infection and matching HLA type. Whole-study findings and limits: CMV-specific HLA-C-restricted TCR beta clonotypes dominated the ex vivo response.

The germline CDR1 and CDR2 sequences are KGHDR and SFDVKD. The CDR3 sequence is 18 residues long. Unmatched junction bases numbered 7, after V lost 3 bases and J lost 4 bases. TCRdb analysed the reads with MiXCR anew, one entry per CDR3 protein. The sample holds roughly 19,000 distinct CDR3 sequences, approximately 46% seen once. This clonotype was observed a few times. The antigen is unknown. This TCR came from a human donor in good health (CMV status not recorded). Some clones in this sample may be carry-over from other donors' samples. The chain uses TRBV24-1 and TRBJ2-1; 14 nucleotides match TRBD2. Here the sequenced sample was CD8+ T cells from cultured PBMCs, taken from culture after CMV antigen stimulation. CDR3 sequence: CATSDAGTSGSLYNEQFF. The CDR3 nucleotides are TGTGCCACCAGTGATGCTGGGACTAGCGGGAGTCTTTACAATGAGCAGTTCTTC.